This note documents a single TCR beta chain sequence. Antigen specificity is unknown. The data derive from a study of CD8 T cells in Susac syndrome. Overall study results and limits: The number of individuals included in the study's TCR sequencing and HLA analysis was acknowledged as relatively small.

From blood CD8+ and CD4+ T cells, the TCR beta chain was sequenced. TEMRA cells were FACS-enriched, with CD8+ and CD4+ T cells isolated negatively. CDR3 length equals 12 residues. V shed 2 bases and J shed 6 bases, with 7 bases lying between them. From germline, CDR1 is SGDLS and CDR2 YYNGEE. Random hexamers were used to reverse transcribe roughly 0.45 to 1 ug of RNA. Coverage of TCR beta CDR3 amplification by immunoSEQ multiplex PCR extended to 54 Vbeta and 13 Jbeta. TCRdb called the immunoSEQ multiplex PCR reads again in MiXCR, with one record for every CDR3 protein. The sample lists about 130,000 distinct CDR3 sequences; more than 80% were seen once.

The sequencing sample was made of CD8+ T cells from PBMCs. The chain has TRBV9 and TRBJ2-3; no firm D call. The sequence was collected from a human donor with multiple sclerosis. The CDR3 spells CASSVQEDTQYF. CDR3 in DNA: TGTGCCAGCAGCGTTCAGGAGGATACGCAGTATTTT.